The 19 T cell receptor beta chains below were found in one sample sequenced in a study of cytomegalovirus exposure and HLA in healthy donors. TCRdb's table, derived via immunoSEQ multiplex PCR, lists solely in-frame clones and lacks some. The sample carries about 240,000 clones, roughly 89% recorded once. Sequenced input: PBMCs. The receptors here all came from a man aged 18 to 30 in good health and CMV-seronegative.

The chain has TRBV5-1 and TRBJ1-1; no firm D call. V was pared by 4 bases and J by 0 bases, with 10 bases between. Looked up from germline, CDR1 is SGHRS and CDR2 is YFSETQ. CDR3 size: 14 residues. DNA for the CDR3: TGCGCCAGCAGCCCTGAGGTCCTGAACACTGAAGCTTTCTTT. It translates to CASSPEVLNTEAFF. The variable domain in full, with the rest retrieved from reference TRBV5-1 and TRBJ1-1, is KAGVTQTPRYLIKTRGQQVTLSCSPISGHRSVSWYQQTPGQGLQFLFEYFSETQRNKGNFPGRFSGRQFSNSRSEMNVSTLELGDSALYLCASSPEVLNTEAFFGQGTRLTVV.

The rearrangement joins TRBV4-1 to TRBJ1-2; 7 nucleotides align to TRBD1. V was clipped by 3 bases and J by 4 bases; unmatched bases: 14. The germline V gene encodes CDR1 MGHRA and CDR2 YSYEKL. The CDR3 is made up of 17 amino acids. The CDR3 nucleotides are TGCGCCAGCAGCCACGGCCTGACAGGGTGGGGGAGCTATGGCTACACCTTC. It translates to CASSHGLTGWGSYGYTF.

V usage is TRBV28 and J usage is TRBJ1-5; the D gene is possibly TRBD1 (6 bases). The ends were cut back, 5 bases at V and 7 bases at J, with 12 bases in the middle. CDR1 is MDHEN and CDR2 is SYDVKM in the germline V gene. This CDR3 spans 13 amino acids. CDR3 nucleotides: TGTGCCAGCAGTCGGGAGGGGGTGCAGCCCCAGCATTTT. Protein sequence: CASSREGVQPQHF. Combining the CDR3 with reference TRBV28 and TRBJ1-5 gives the whole variable domain DVKVTQSSRYLVKRTGEKVFLECVQDMDHENMFWYRQDPGLGLRLIYFSYDVKMKEKGDIPEGYSVSREKKERFSLILESASTNQTSMYLCASSREGVQPQHFGDGTRLSIL.

The chain employs TRBV5-1 and TRBJ2-1; unclear D gene. V was pared by 3 bases and J by 8 bases, with 12 bases between. Germline values: CDR1 SGHRS, CDR2 YFSETQ. The CDR3 sequence is 13 residues long. The CDR3 region is CASSSLVNDEQFF. CDR3 in DNA: TGCGCCAGCAGCTCCCTAGTTAACGATGAGCAGTTCTTC.

This chain links TRBV7-9 with TRBJ2-7; tentative D call: TRBD2 (7 bases). Trimming took 1 base from V and 9 from J, leaving 19 bases between them. The germline gives CDR1 SEHNR, CDR2 FQNEAQ (reference sequence). The CDR3 loop spans 15 amino acids. The CDR3 region has the DNA TGTGCCAGCAGCTTAGGCTCGAGGGGGGGCGGAGGGCAGTACTTC. Its translation is CASSLGSRGGGGQYF.

In the case of this clone: The junction does not match germline at one end; this may be a read error. The chain couples TRBV11-2 to TRBJ2-7; TRBD2 matches at 8 bases. Germline CDR1 is SGHAT and CDR2 is FQNNGV. The CDR3 spans 14 residues. The CDR3 reads CASSPRGGSSEQYF. DNA for the CDR3: TGTGCCAGCAGCCCACGCGGGGGGTCCTCCGAGCAGTACTTC.

The rearrangement joins TRBV7-9 to TRBJ2-7; D is possibly TRBD1 (6 bases). The CDR3 covers 12 residues. The V gene lost 4 bases and the J gene lost 6 bases, with 10 bases spanning the gap. Germline CDR1 is SEHNR and CDR2 is FQNEAQ (reference sequence). This CDR3 is CASSWSGAEQYF. DNA of the CDR3: TGTGCCAGCAGCTGGTCAGGGGCCGAGCAGTACTTC.

The chain couples TRBV4-2 to TRBJ2-1, with 9 bases fitting TRBD2. Germline V gene data show CDR1 as LGHNA and CDR2 as YNFKEQ. CDR3 length: 14 residues. The J segment lost 9 bases and the V segment lost 0 bases, leaving 3 bases of the junction unmatched. The chain's CDR3 is CASSQDGTSREQFF. DNA of the CDR3: TGTGCCAGCAGCCAAGATGGGACTAGCCGTGAGCAGTTCTTC.

The gene calls are TRBV7-2 and TRBJ1-5; D might be TRBD1 (6 bases). Trimming shortened V by 5 bases and J by 6 bases, and 11 bases separated the two germline ends. Per the germline V gene, CDR1 is SGHTA and CDR2 is FQGNSA. The CDR3 is made up of 13 amino acids. The CDR3 DNA reads TGTGCCAGCAGCCCCGGACAGCTTCAGCCCCAGCATTTT. Translated, it gives CASSPGQLQPQHF.

The rearrangement links TRBV11-2 to TRBJ2-3, with D perhaps TRBD2 (6 bases). Germline V gene lookup returns CDR1 SGHAT and CDR2 FQNNGV. Trimming stripped 6 bases from V and 4 bases from J, with 14 bases between. CDR3 length equals 14 residues. CDR3 in amino acids: CASRDSGGADTQYF. The CDR3 coding sequence is TGTGCCAGCAGGGACTCTGGAGGGGCAGATACGCAGTATTTT.

The chain is built from TRBV5-5 and TRBJ2-7; D perhaps matches TRBD2 (5 bases). Germline loops: CDR1 SGHKS, CDR2 YYEKEE (reference sequence). Trimming took off 0 bases at V and 2 bases at J, with 12 bases between the two ends. This CDR3 is built from 15 residues. CDR3 nucleotide sequence: TGTGCCAGCAGCTTGGTGCTAGCCCGACCCTACGAGCAGTACTTC. This codes for CASSLVLARPYEQYF.

The CDR3 reads CASSPGDLYEQYF. In DNA, the CDR3 is TGTGCCAGCAGTCCCGGGGATCTTTACGAGCAGTACTTC. The chain employs TRBV28 and TRBJ2-7; maybe TRBD2 (5 bases). Germline loops: CDR1 MDHEN, CDR2 SYDVKM. The V end was cut by 5 bases, the J end by 4 bases, with 12 bases between. This CDR3 has 13 amino acids.

V usage is TRBV14 and J usage is TRBJ2-6, with no clear D. Germline V gene data show CDR1 as SGHDN and CDR2 as FVKESK. This CDR3 region has 14 residues. V was cut by 4 bases and J by 0 bases, with 4 bases left in between. CDR3 amino acids: CASSPSSGANVLTF. The DNA of the CDR3 is TGTGCCAGCAGCCCCTCCTCTGGGGCCAACGTCCTGACTTTC.

This clone has just one count. The rearrangement links TRBV4-1 to TRBJ1-1; D remains ambiguous. This CDR3 spans 13 amino acids. From germline, CDR1 is MGHRA and CDR2 YSYEKL. V lost 0 bases and J lost 5, with 7 bases in between. CDR3 in amino acids: CASSQEARTEAFF. The DNA for the CDR3 is TGCGCCAGCAGCCAAGAAGCTAGGACTGAAGCTTTCTTT.

This sequence joins TRBV16 and TRBJ1-1, with a possible D match to TRBD1 (6 bases). The CDR3 runs 13 residues. V was clipped by 2 bases and J by 4 bases, with 8 bases between them. The germline CDR1 and CDR2 sequences are KGHSY and FQNENV. The CDR3 region has the DNA TGTGCCAGCAGCCAAACAGGGACCACTGAAGCTTTCTTT. Translating gives CASSQTGTTEAFF. Together with reference TRBV16 and TRBJ1-1, the CDR3 gives the full variable domain: GEEVAQTPKHLVRGEGQKAKLYCAPIKGHSYVFWYQQVLKNEFKFLISFQNENVFDETGMPKERFSAKCLPNSPCSLEIQATKLEDSAVYFCASSQTGTTEAFFGQGTRLTVV.

The chain links TRBV7-2 to TRBJ2-7; possibly TRBD1 for D (5 bases). Trimming shortened V by 5 bases and J by 0 bases, and 14 bases separated the two germline ends. Germline V gene lookup returns CDR1 SGHTA and CDR2 FQGNSA. The CDR3 runs to 15 residues. This CDR3 is CASSRYRNPSYEQYF. The CDR3 DNA reads as TGTGCCAGCAGCCGATACAGGAACCCCTCCTACGAGCAGTACTTC.

The J gene is TRBJ2-1, the V gene TRBV4-1; D remains ambiguous. Germline loops: CDR1 MGHRA, CDR2 YSYEKL. The V end lost 1 base, the J end lost 0 bases, and 10 bases lay between the germline ends. CDR3 length: 16 amino acids. CDR3 protein: CASSQVVASSYNEQFF. CDR3 in DNA: TGCGCCAGCAGCCAAGTGGTGGCTAGCTCCTACAATGAGCAGTTCTTC.

The chain employs TRBV13 and TRBJ1-1; 8 bases line up with TRBD1. The V and J ends lost 10 bases and 0 bases, in that order; junction bases with no gene match: 4. The CDR3 length is 13 residues. Germline V CDR1 and CDR2: PRHDT, FYEKMQ (reference sequence). The CDR3 coding sequence is TGTGCCACCGGACAGGGAATGAACACTGAAGCTTTCTTT. Its translation is CATGQGMNTEAFF.

This clone was seen only once. The J gene is TRBJ2-3, the V gene TRBV2, with 8 bases lining up with TRBD2. The V and J ends lost 3 bases and 6 bases, in that order; junction bases with no gene match: 5. Germline V CDR1 and CDR2: SNHLY, FYNNEI. The CDR3 is 14 residues long. This CDR3 reads CASSEASGYDTQYF. In DNA form, the CDR3 reads TGTGCCAGCAGTGAGGCTAGCGGGTACGATACGCAGTATTTT.